The 14 T cell receptor beta chains below were found in one sample sequenced in a study of Graves' ophthalmopathy and Graves' hyperthyroidism. RNA transcripts provided the template for amplifying TCR beta CDR3 regions. The workflow started with a first-round RT-PCR run with HTBI primers and then moved on to a second-round multiplex PCR. TCRdb independently ran MiXCR on the multiplex PCR reads; one entry per CDR3 protein. The data hold roughly 480,000 distinct CDR3 sequences, with 14% observed a single time. The sample comprised blood. The receptors were gathered from a woman in her thirties with Graves' ophthalmopathy.

Ten or more counts support this clonotype. This sequence joins TRBV28 and TRBJ2-2; D possibly corresponds to TRBD2 (6 bases). The CDR3 spans 15 residues. Germline V CDR1 and CDR2: MDHEN, SYDVKM. Trimming pared 3 bases from V and 6 bases from J, leaving 14 bases between. CDR3 region: CASSFYGSDPGELFF. The CDR3 DNA sequence: TGTGCCAGCAGTTTCTACGGGAGCGACCCCGGGGAGCTGTTTTTT.

This clonotype showed up many times. V and J are TRBV6-5 and TRBJ1-1; D gene uncertain. Trimming removed 4 bases from V and 5 bases from J, with 14 bases in between. Per germline, CDR1 MNHEY and CDR2 SVGAGI. This CDR3 has 14 residues. CDR3 coding DNA: TGTGCCAGCAGTTCTACGTTCCGCGGGACTGAAGCTTTCTTT. Residues: CASSSTFRGTEAFF.

CDR3 sequence reads: CASNLGHTGELFF. CDR3 nucleotides: TGTGCCAGCAACCTCGGTCACACCGGGGAGCTGTTTTTT. The rearrangement links TRBV19 to TRBJ2-2; D is unresolved. V was clipped by 9 bases and J by 3 bases, with 11 bases between them. The CDR3 has 13 amino acids. Per germline, CDR1 LNHDA and CDR2 SQIVND (reference sequence).

The chain has TRBV6-2 or TRBV6-3 and TRBJ1-3, with TRBD1 matching over 8 bases. Looked up from germline, CDR1 is MNHEY and CDR2 is SVGEGT. The CDR3 extends over 14 amino acids. V was pared by 4 bases and J by 10 bases, with 9 bases of the junction left unmatched. This chain's CDR3 is CASSSTGARRTIYF. As DNA, the CDR3 is TGTGCCAGCAGTTCGACAGGGGCCCGAAGGACCATATATTTT.

This clonotype was seen repeatedly, ten times or more. This chain links TRBV20-1 with TRBJ1-2; D unresolved. Germline-derived CDR1 and CDR2 are DFQATT and SNEGSKA (reference sequence). Trimming left V 3 bases short and J 3 bases short, with 14 bases between. CDR3 length: 14 residues. The CDR3 is CSASAGRGDYGYTF. CDR3 coding DNA: TGCAGTGCTAGTGCAGGCCGAGGCGACTATGGCTACACCTTC.

This clonotype showed up many times. This sequence joins TRBV29-1 and TRBJ2-5; 11 nucleotides line up with TRBD1. V lost 6 bases to trimming and J lost 8 bases; unmatched junction nucleotides: 8. The germline CDR1 and CDR2 sequences are SQVTM and ANQGSEA. This CDR3 is built from 13 residues. In DNA, the CDR3 is TGCAGCGTATCGTCCGGACAGGGGGCCACCCAGTACTTC. This sequence encodes CSVSSGQGATQYF.

This clonotype was seen at least ten times. The chain has TRBV20-1 and TRBJ2-5; 8 nucleotides agree with TRBD2. Germline V gene lookup returns CDR1 DFQATT and CDR2 SNEGSKA (reference sequence). The V gene end was trimmed by 6 bases and the J gene end by 1 base; junction bases not matched to a gene: 10. This CDR3 comprises 15 residues. The CDR3 reads CSAGDGGTSQETQYF. DNA for the CDR3: TGCAGTGCCGGGGACGGGGGGACTAGCCAAGAGACCCAGTACTTC.

This clonotype was detected ten times or more. The chain has TRBV30 and TRBJ1-1, with 7 positions matching TRBD1. The V gene's germline CDR1 is GTSNPN and CDR2 SVGIG (reference sequence). Trimming at V came to 2 bases and at J to 4 bases, leaving 7 bases not matched to a gene. The CDR3 runs to 14 residues. This chain's CDR3 is CAWSPQGSSTEAFF. The CDR3 nucleotides are TGTGCCTGGAGTCCACAGGGGTCTAGCACTGAAGCTTTCTTT.

This clonotype was counted many times. V usage is TRBV6-5 and J usage is TRBJ1-1, with 11 bases identical to TRBD1. This CDR3 contains 16 residues. The ends lost 4 bases at V and 0 bases at J; junction bases unmatched: 4. From germline, CDR1 is MNHEY and CDR2 SVGAGI. The CDR3 nucleotides read TGTGCCAGCAGTTGGGACAGGGGGGGACTGAACACTGAAGCTTTCTTT. Translated, it gives CASSWDRGGLNTEAFF.

This clonotype has a count of ten or more. The rearrangement joins TRBV6-5 to TRBJ1-1; D not resolved. In germline, CDR1 is MNHEY, CDR2 SVGAGI. The CDR3 consists of 17 residues. With 0 bases removed from V and 3 bases from J, the gap between germline ends came to 17 bases. CDR3 protein: CASSYSGLKDGYTEAFF. The CDR3 DNA sequence: TGTGCCAGCAGTTACTCGGGCCTCAAGGATGGGTACACTGAAGCTTTCTTT.

This clonotype has a count of ten or more. This rearrangement joins TRBV29-1 to TRBJ1-1, with D uncertain. Trimming cost V 7 bases and J 1 base, with 13 bases left between them. The germline gives CDR1 SQVTM, CDR2 ANQGSEA. This CDR3 is 13 amino acids long. The DNA of the CDR3 is TGCAGCGCAATCAGGACCCCGAACACTGAAGCTTTCTTT. Translation: CSAIRTPNTEAFF.

This clonotype was recorded many times. The CDR3 reads CAWNRQTYEQYF. CDR3 nucleotides: TGTGCCTGGAACCGACAGACCTACGAGCAGTACTTC. This sequence joins TRBV30 and TRBJ2-7; possibly TRBD1 for D (5 bases). Germline V gene sequence: CDR1 GTSNPN, CDR2 SVGIG (reference sequence). Trimming removed 4 bases at V and 2 bases at J, with 9 bases between. This CDR3 is built from 12 residues.

This clonotype occurred many times. The V gene is TRBV28, the J gene TRBJ1-5, with D unclear. The CDR3 consists of 11 residues. Trimming pared 4 bases from V and 5 bases from J, leaving 3 bases between. Germline V CDR1 and CDR2: MDHEN, SYDVKM. CDR3 amino acids: CASSSYQPQHF. CDR3 DNA sequence: TGTGCCAGCAGTTCTTATCAGCCCCAGCATTTT.

This clonotype was detected many times. This rearrangement joins TRBV6-1 to TRBJ1-2; D uncertain. Germline lookup yields CDR1 MNHNS and CDR2 SASEGT. This CDR3 is 13 amino acids long. Trimming left V 2 bases short and J 8 bases short, with 12 bases between. The DNA for the CDR3 is TGTGCCAGCAGTGAATCGGCCTCTGGGGGCTACACCTTC. This sequence encodes CASSESASGGYTF.